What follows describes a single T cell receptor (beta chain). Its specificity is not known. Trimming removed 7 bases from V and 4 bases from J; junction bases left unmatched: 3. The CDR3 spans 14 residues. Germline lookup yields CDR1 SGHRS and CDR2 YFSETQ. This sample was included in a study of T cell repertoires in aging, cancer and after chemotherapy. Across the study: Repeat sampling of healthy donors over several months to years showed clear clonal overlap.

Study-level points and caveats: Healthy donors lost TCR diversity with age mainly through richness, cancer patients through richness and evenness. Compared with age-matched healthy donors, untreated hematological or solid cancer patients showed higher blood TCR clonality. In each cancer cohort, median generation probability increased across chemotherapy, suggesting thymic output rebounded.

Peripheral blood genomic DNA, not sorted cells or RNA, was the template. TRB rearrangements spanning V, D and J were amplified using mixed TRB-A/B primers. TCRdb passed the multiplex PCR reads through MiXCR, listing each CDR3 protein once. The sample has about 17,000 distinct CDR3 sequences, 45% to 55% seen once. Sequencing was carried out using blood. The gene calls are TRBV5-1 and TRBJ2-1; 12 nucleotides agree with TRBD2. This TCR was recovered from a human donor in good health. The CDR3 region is CASGLAGTYNEQFF. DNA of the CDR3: TGCGCCAGCGGACTAGCGGGAACTTACAATGAGCAGTTCTTC.